The 13 T cell receptor beta chains in this list originate from one sample, sequenced in a study of T cells in tumors after PD-1 blockade. TCRdb's table, derived via immunoSEQ multiplex PCR, lists solely in-frame clones and lacks some. Here the sample spans roughly 48,000 clones, over 75% being singletons. The sequences come from PBMCs, collected before anti-PD-1 treatment. Every receptor here comes from a human donor with basal cell carcinoma.

This clone was recorded only once. This chain connects TRBV3-1 (or the pseudogene TRBV3-2) to TRBJ1-6, with 8 bases identical to TRBD1. The length of the CDR3 is 15 residues. J lost 8 bases, V lost 1 base, and 4 bases had no gene match. Per the germline V gene, CDR1 is LGHDT and CDR2 is YNNKEL (reference sequence). DNA for the CDR3: TGTGCCAGCAGCCAAGTTCAGGGGGCGGATTCACCCCTCCACTTT. It yields the protein CASSQVQGADSPLHF.

This chain joins TRBV9 and TRBJ1-1, with D hard to call. Per the germline V gene, CDR1 is SGDLS and CDR2 is YYNGEE. V was trimmed by 0 bases and J by 0 bases, leaving 6 bases between them. The CDR3 runs to 14 residues. The CDR3: CASSVGNMNTEAFF. The CDR3 nucleotides are TGTGCCAGCAGCGTAGGAAACATGAACACTGAAGCTTTCTTT.

This clone was counted once. This chain joins TRBV24-1 and TRBJ1-1; 7 bases match TRBD1. The germline CDR1 and CDR2 sequences are KGHDR and SFDVKD. CDR3 length: 16 residues. V was clipped by 4 bases and J by 4 bases; unmatched bases: 11. In nucleotides, the CDR3 is TGTGCCACCAGTGAATCCCGACAGGGTTTCGGCACTGAAGCTTTCTTT. This encodes CATSESRQGFGTEAFF.

The rearrangement links TRBV5-1 to TRBJ2-3; weak D call: TRBD2 (7 bases). V shed 4 bases and J shed 1 base, with 13 bases lying between them. Germline V lookup: CDR1 SGHRS, CDR2 YFSETQ. The CDR3 length is 15 residues. This CDR3 is CASSLNGGRTDTQYF. The CDR3 DNA follows: TGCGCCAGCAGCCTAAACGGGGGGCGCACAGATACGCAGTATTTT.

The J gene is TRBJ1-1, the V gene TRBV6-5; no definite D call. The CDR3 runs to 14 residues. From germline, CDR1 is MNHEY and CDR2 SVGAGI. V lost 8 bases, J lost 0 bases, and 13 bases lay in between. CDR3 in amino acids: CASVLENMNTEAFF. In nucleotides, the CDR3 is TGTGCCAGCGTTCTCGAGAATATGAACACTGAAGCTTTCTTT.

V and J are TRBV10-1 and TRBJ1-1; D gene uncertain. Germline CDR1 is WNHNN and CDR2 is SYGVQD (reference sequence). This CDR3 comprises 13 residues. Trimming left V 2 bases short and J 1 base short, with 5 bases between. CDR3 sequence: CASSEVGNTEAFF. In DNA, the CDR3 is TGCGCCAGCAGTGAGGTCGGGAACACTGAAGCTTTCTTT.

For the CDR3, the DNA is TGCGCCAGCAGCTTAACTCCCCTGAACACTGAAGCTTTCTTT. This sequence encodes CASSLTPLNTEAFF. J is TRBJ1-1 and V is TRBV5-1; D is undetermined. There are 14 residues in the CDR3. Germline CDR1 reads SGHRS; CDR2 reads YFSETQ. V lost 2 bases and J lost 0, with 8 bases in between.

The chain uses TRBV27 and TRBJ2-7, with 8 bases aligning to TRBD1. Trimming took 4 bases from V and 3 from J; bases not matched to a gene: 2. Germline-derived CDR1 and CDR2 are MNHEY and SMNVEV (reference sequence). The CDR3 sequence is 13 residues long. The CDR3 protein is CASSYDRGYEQYF. Written as DNA, the CDR3 is TGTGCCAGCAGTTATGACAGGGGCTACGAGCAGTACTTC.

The chain uses TRBV4-2 and TRBJ2-3; D uncertain. Deletions cut 0 bases from V and 8 bases from J, with 15 bases between. The CDR3 covers 15 residues. Per germline, CDR1 LGHNA and CDR2 YNFKEQ. As DNA, the CDR3 is TGTGCCAGCAGCCAAGAGGATGGTAGCTCCTCTACGCAGTATTTT. It codes for CASSQEDGSSSTQYF.

The chain employs TRBV6-5 and TRBJ1-1, with no clear D. The V end was cut by 5 bases, the J end by 4 bases, with 8 bases between. The CDR3 contains 12 residues. Per the germline V gene, CDR1 is MNHEY and CDR2 is SVGAGI. DNA of the CDR3: TGTGCCAGCAGTCCGGGGAGCACTGAAGCTTTCTTT. The encoded protein is CASSPGSTEAFF.

The chain is built from TRBV6-4 and TRBJ2-1, with TRBD2 matching 11 bases. After removal of 5 bases from V and 2 bases from J, the junction contained 2 bases not matched to a gene. The CDR3 consists of 15 residues. Germline V gene data show CDR1 as MRHNA and CDR2 as SNTAGT. The CDR3 protein is CASSSLAGAYNEQFF. Written as DNA, the CDR3 is TGTGCCAGCAGTTCACTAGCGGGGGCCTACAATGAGCAGTTCTTC.

The rearrangement uses TRBV19 and TRBJ2-7; D assignment may be TRBD1 or TRBD2 (5 bases each). The CDR3 has 13 amino acids. Germline CDR1 LNHDA, CDR2 SQIVND (reference sequence). V was clipped by 5 bases and J by 7 bases, with 15 bases between them. CDR3 amino acids: CASSALGAREQYF. DNA for the CDR3: TGTGCCAGTAGTGCACTAGGGGCCCGGGAGCAGTACTTC. The complete variable domain, with remaining parts taken from reference TRBV19 and TRBJ2-7, reads DGGITQSPKYLFRKEGQNVTLSCEQNLNHDAMYWYRQDPGQGLRLIYYSQIVNDFQKGDIAEGYSVSREKKESFPLTVTSAQKNPTAFYLCASSALGAREQYFGPGTRLTVT.

The gene calls are TRBV2 and TRBJ1-5, with 7 bases fitting TRBD1. V shed 6 bases, J shed 1 base, and the junction held 9 bases outside the gene matches. The CDR3 is made up of 16 amino acids. Germline CDR1 reads SNHLY; CDR2 reads FYNNEI. The CDR3 loop is CASRGHRGISNQPQHF. The CDR3 nucleotides are TGTGCCAGCAGGGGCCACAGGGGTATAAGCAATCAGCCCCAGCATTTT.